The next 5 T cell receptor beta chains were all read from a single sample in a study of tumor and adjacent non-tumor tissue in lung cancer. No cell sorting was done before RNA was extracted from the tissue. The library came from three nested PCR rounds adapted from ARM-PCR protocols. A single record per CDR3 protein comes from TCRdb applying MiXCR to the multiplex PCR reads. Of under 250,000 distinct CDR3 sequences listed, around 70% are singletons. The sample taken for sequencing was lung tumor tissue. Every receptor here comes from a man between 60 and 75 years old with non-small cell lung cancer.

For this clonotype: A read error may account for a junction end that differs from germline. CDR3 nucleotide sequence: TGTGACAGCAGTTTAGCGCCCCAAGTGATTTTGAACACTGAAGCTTTCTTT. This encodes CDSSLAPQVILNTEAFF. V usage is TRBV12-3 or TRBV12-4 and J usage is TRBJ1-1; D gene ambiguous. The CDR3 is made up of 17 amino acids.

The J gene is TRBJ2-5, the V gene TRBV4-1; D ambiguous. The V and J ends lost 0 bases and 2 bases respectively, with 13 bases between them. This CDR3 contains 16 residues. From germline, CDR1 is MGHRA and CDR2 YSYEKL. The DNA of the CDR3 is TGCGCCAGCAGCCAAGAGGGCATGGTGGGGCAAGAGACCCAGTACTTC. This gives the protein CASSQEGMVGQETQYF.

The chain carries TRBV6-2 or TRBV6-3 and TRBJ2-5; D assignment may be TRBD1 or TRBD2 (5 bases each). Trimming left V 8 bases short and J 4 bases short, with 26 bases between. Germline CDR1 reads MNHEY; CDR2 reads SVGEGT. This CDR3 comprises 17 residues. CDR3 bases: TGTGCCAGCGGTTGGGGGACCTTAGCTGGAGCTTTAGAGACCCAGTACTTC. It is translated as CASGWGTLAGALETQYF.

This chain connects TRBV20-1 to TRBJ2-1; TRBD2 aligns across 10 bases. The germline V gene encodes CDR1 DFQATT and CDR2 SNEGSKA (reference sequence). V lost 1 base, J lost 5 bases, and 5 bases stayed unmatched. The CDR3 loop spans 15 amino acids. The CDR3 region has the DNA TGCAGTGCTAGAGGGATTAGCGGGGGGAACAATGAGCAGTTCTTC. It encodes CSARGISGGNNEQFF.

About this clonotype itself: This may come from a read error, since a much larger clone is one base off. V usage is TRBV20-1 and J usage is TRBJ2-2; maybe TRBD1 (6 bases). This CDR3 has 12 residues. Germline V gives CDR1 DFQATT, CDR2 SNEGSKA (reference sequence). CDR3 nucleotides: TGCAGTGTTAGACCAGGGGTCGGGGAGCTGTTTTTT. This sequence encodes CSVRPGVGELFF.